The next 25 T cell receptor beta chains were all read from a single sample in a study of PD-1 blockade in classical Hodgkin lymphoma. TCRdb's copy holds only in-frame clones and misses some; the assay was immunoSEQ multiplex PCR. This table has about 29,000 clones, just under 80% appearing once. Relapses following autologous stem cell transplantation were seen in all patients, with brentuximab vedotin exposure varying. The sample in question was peripheral blood mononuclear cells (PBMCs), obtained before the second cycle of nivolumab. Source of these receptors: a human donor with classical Hodgkin lymphoma.

The chain carries TRBV4-1 and TRBJ1-2; D not resolved. CDR1 MGHRA and CDR2 YSYEKL come from the germline V gene. V lost 0 bases and J 8 bases, leaving 10 bases between the germline ends. This CDR3 spans 13 amino acids. CDR3 sequence reads: CASSQELSYGYTF. The CDR3 nucleotides are TGCGCCAGCAGCCAAGAGTTAAGCTACGGCTACACCTTC.

J is TRBJ2-2 and V is TRBV7-3; tentatively, D is TRBD1 (5 bases). Trimming shortened V by 4 bases and J by 4 bases, and 16 bases separated the two germline ends. Germline values: CDR1 SGHTA, CDR2 FQGTGA. This CDR3 is built from 16 residues. This chain's CDR3 is CASSSQPRQITGELFF. CDR3 DNA: TGTGCCAGCAGCTCCCAGCCTCGACAGATCACCGGGGAGCTGTTTTTT.

This clone was found a few times. The same CDR3 arises from other DNA sequences in this sample as well. The rearrangement uses TRBV7-2 and TRBJ2-5, with D possibly matching TRBD1 (5 bases). The CDR3 length is 14 residues. Germline CDR1 is SGHTA and CDR2 is FQGNSA. Trimming removed 3 bases at V and 1 base at J, with 9 bases between. In nucleotides, the CDR3 is TGTGCCAGCAGCTTTCAGGGCACCCAAGAGACCCAGTACTTC. This sequence encodes CASSFQGTQETQYF.

The chain's CDR3 is CASSYSTAPPNTEAFF. In DNA form, the CDR3 reads TGTGCCAGCAGTTACTCCACTGCGCCCCCGAACACTGAAGCTTTCTTT. V is TRBV6-5 and J is TRBJ1-1, with D hard to call. The V gene's germline CDR1 is MNHEY and CDR2 SVGAGI. Trimming cost V 0 bases and J 1 base, with 12 bases left between them. The CDR3 consists of 16 residues.

This chain joins TRBV5-1 and TRBJ1-2; D might be TRBD1 (5 bases). The CDR3 is 13 residues long. Between the trimmed V and J ends, which lost 4 bases and 6 bases, there was a span of 13 bases. CDR1 and CDR2 (germline): SGHRS, YFSETQ. The CDR3 reads CASSTQGRDGYTF. CDR3 DNA: TGCGCCAGCAGCACTCAGGGTCGGGATGGCTACACCTTC. The entire variable domain, with the rest obtained from reference TRBV5-1 and TRBJ1-2, is as follows: KAGVTQTPRYLIKTRGQQVTLSCSPISGHRSVSWYQQTPGQGLQFLFEYFSETQRNKGNFPGRFSGRQFSNSRSEMNVSTLELGDSALYLCASSTQGRDGYTFGSGTRLTVV.

This clone came up once. The genes are TRBV7-2 and TRBJ2-1; 7 bases match TRBD1. Germline CDR1 and CDR2: SGHTA and FQGNSA. V gave up 5 bases and J gave up 8 bases; unmatched junction bases: 9. This CDR3 spans 14 amino acids. CDR3 in amino acids: CASSPTDRVYEQFF. The CDR3 region has the DNA TGTGCCAGCAGCCCGACCGACAGGGTATATGAGCAGTTCTTC.

The J gene is TRBJ2-7, the V gene TRBV7-2; TRBD1 agrees at 9 bases. The J segment lost 2 bases and the V segment lost 5 bases, leaving 13 bases of the junction unmatched. Germline lookup yields CDR1 SGHTA and CDR2 FQGNSA. This CDR3 spans 17 amino acids. The CDR3: CASSRPGTGIGTYEQYF. The CDR3 coding sequence is TGTGCCAGCAGCCGTCCCGGGACAGGGATCGGGACCTACGAGCAGTACTTC.

This chain uses TRBV7-2 with TRBJ2-1; D uncertain. The CDR3 spans 11 residues. Deletions cut 3 bases from V and 6 bases from J, with 3 bases between. Germline CDR1 is SGHTA and CDR2 is FQGNSA. As DNA, the CDR3 is TGTGCCAGCAGCTTCCTCAATGAGCAGTTCTTC. Translation gives CASSFLNEQFF.

With regard to this clone: The junction does not match germline at one end; this may be a read error. V and J are TRBV7-7 and TRBJ2-5; 7 nucleotides line up with TRBD2. Germline lookup yields CDR1 SSHAT and CDR2 FNYEAQ (reference sequence). This CDR3 has 16 residues. The CDR3 region has the DNA TGTGCTAGCAGCTTAGGGCTCAGCGGGGCGGGGGAGACCCAGTACTTC. It yields the protein CASSLGLSGAGETQYF. The variable domain in full, with the rest retrieved from reference TRBV7-7 and TRBJ2-5, is GAGVSQSPRYKVTKRGQDVTLRCDPISSHATLYWYQQALGQGPEFLTYFNYEAQPDKSGLPSDRFSAERPEGSISTLTIQRTEQRDSAMYRCASSLGLSGAGETQYFGPGTRLLVL.

A single count supports this clone. J is TRBJ1-1 and V is TRBV11-1, with 7 bases matching TRBD1. V was pared by 3 bases and J by 1 base, with 2 bases of the junction left unmatched. The CDR3 loop spans 14 amino acids. In germline, CDR1 is SGHAT, CDR2 FQDESV (reference sequence). The DNA for the CDR3 is TGTGCCAGCAGCTTCGGACAGGAGAACACTGAAGCTTTCTTT. This codes for CASSFGQENTEAFF.

As for this clone: Distinct nucleotide sequences in the sample also encode this CDR3. The chain combines TRBV5-1 with TRBJ1-1, with D perhaps matching TRBD1 (6 bases). The CDR3 has 13 residues. Trimming removed 4 bases from V and 2 bases from J, with 9 bases in between. Germline CDR1 and CDR2: SGHRS and YFSETQ. CDR3 amino acids: CASSQQGNTEAFF. CDR3 sequence (DNA): TGCGCCAGCAGCCAACAGGGAAACACTGAAGCTTTCTTT.

This rearrangement joins TRBV18 to TRBJ2-3; TRBD2 matches 13 bases. Germline V CDR1 and CDR2: KGHSH, LQKENI. Trimming at V came to 0 bases and at J to 0 bases, leaving 0 bases not matched to a gene. This CDR3 has 17 residues. CDR3 nucleotide sequence: TGTGCCAGCTCACCACCGGGACTAGCGGGGAGCACAGATACGCAGTATTTT. It specifies CASSPPGLAGSTDTQYF.

The V and J genes are TRBV11-3 and TRBJ2-2, with D unclear. The CDR3 totals 17 residues. Germline CDR1 and CDR2: SGHNT and YENEEA. The germline V and J ends were trimmed by 1 base and 5 bases, with 17 bases remaining between them. The CDR3 here is CASSLVLSAMRTGELFF. In DNA form, the CDR3 reads TGTGCCAGCAGCTTAGTTTTGTCGGCGATGAGAACCGGGGAGCTGTTTTTT. The complete variable domain, with remaining parts taken from reference TRBV11-3 and TRBJ2-2, reads EAGVVQSPRYKIIEKKQPVAFWCNPISGHNTLYWYLQNLGQGPELLIRYENEEAVDDSQLPKDRFSAERLKGVDSTLKIQPAELGDSAVYLCASSLVLSAMRTGELFFGEGSRLTVL.

The chain employs TRBV4-2 and TRBJ2-3, with 8 bases aligning to TRBD2. V gave up 2 bases and J gave up 6 bases; unmatched junction bases: 7. CDR1 and CDR2 (germline): LGHNA, YNFKEQ. The CDR3 has 15 amino acids. CDR3 coding DNA: TGTGCCAGCAGCCAATCCGGGACTAGACCCGATACGCAGTATTTT. As protein: CASSQSGTRPDTQYF.

The chain couples TRBV19 to TRBJ1-3, with a tentative D call TRBD1 (6 bases). V was cut by 6 bases and J by 0 bases, with 9 bases left in between. The CDR3 sequence is 14 residues long. Germline V lookup: CDR1 LNHDA, CDR2 SQIVND (reference sequence). The CDR3, as DNA: TGTGCCAGTAGGAAGACAGGCTCTGGAAACACCATATATTTT. Its translation is CASRKTGSGNTIYF.

This clone has more than one count but fewer than ten. Compared with germline, one end of the junction differs, possibly owing to a read error. V is TRBV14 and J is TRBJ1-1; D is undetermined. The CDR3 has 11 residues. The V gene's germline CDR1 is SGHDN and CDR2 FVKESK. CDR3 in DNA: TGTGCCAGCAGCCAAGGAATCCGGCAGGTCTTT. Translation: CASSQGIRQVF.

The gene calls are TRBV5-1 and TRBJ2-1; TRBD2 is a possible D gene (8 bases). The CDR3 runs 15 residues. The ends were cut back, 4 bases at V and 5 bases at J, with 16 bases in the middle. Looked up from germline, CDR1 is SGHRS and CDR2 is YFSETQ. The CDR3 DNA follows: TGCGCCAGCAGCCCGGGGGGGACAGATAACAATGAGCAGTTCTTC. Protein sequence: CASSPGGTDNNEQFF.

The rearrangement uses TRBV9 and TRBJ2-2; D not certain. CDR3 length: 14 residues. Between the trimmed V and J ends, which lost 3 bases and 4 bases, there was a span of 10 bases. Germline V CDR1 and CDR2: SGDLS, YYNGEE. CDR3 region: CASSAFKVTGELFF. CDR3 nucleotide sequence: TGTGCCAGCAGCGCCTTCAAGGTCACCGGGGAGCTGTTTTTT.

This clone came up a few times. CDR3 bases: TGTGCCAGCAGTTTTGGTGGGGAGATGTCCTACGAGCAGTACTTC. It encodes CASSFGGEMSYEQYF. V is TRBV28 and J is TRBJ2-7, with D perhaps matching TRBD2 (5 bases). The V end was cut by 3 bases, the J end by 1 base, with 13 bases between. Germline V gives CDR1 MDHEN, CDR2 SYDVKM. This CDR3 region has 15 residues.

This clone came up a few times. The chain has TRBV29-1 and TRBJ1-4; a possible D gene is TRBD1 (5 bases). Trimming cost V 8 bases and J 4 bases, with 17 bases left between them. CDR1 SQVTM and CDR2 ANQGSEA come from the germline V gene. The CDR3 is 14 amino acids. The CDR3 loop reads CSIKLGTDNEKLFF. The CDR3 DNA sequence: TGCAGCATTAAACTCGGGACGGATAATGAAAAACTGTTTTTT.

This chain connects TRBV4-2 to TRBJ2-1; a possible D gene is TRBD2 (5 bases). Germline V gene sequence: CDR1 LGHNA, CDR2 YNFKEQ. Trimming cost V 5 bases and J 11 bases, with 13 bases left between them. CDR3 length: 12 amino acids. The CDR3 DNA sequence: TGTGCCAGCAGCTCCTCAACTAGGAAGCAGTTCTTC. It is translated as CASSSSTRKQFF.

The chain employs TRBV7-2 and TRBJ1-1; a possible D gene is TRBD1 (6 bases). Germline V lookup: CDR1 SGHTA, CDR2 FQGNSA. V was pared by 3 bases and J by 8 bases, with 19 bases between. CDR3 length: 15 amino acids. The CDR3 reads CASSLVGGRGGEAFF. DNA for the CDR3: TGTGCCAGCAGCTTGGTCGGGGGCCGCGGAGGAGAAGCTTTCTTT.

J is TRBJ1-2 and V is TRBV9, with 7 bases lining up with TRBD1. The CDR3 sequence is 17 residues long. Trimming at V came to 2 bases and at J to 0 bases, leaving 10 bases not matched to a gene. CDR1 is SGDLS, CDR2 YYNGEE, per germline. The CDR3 loop is CASSVQGGILPNYGYTF. Here the CDR3 DNA reads TGTGCCAGCAGCGTTCAGGGGGGAATCCTTCCTAACTATGGCTACACCTTC.

The V and J genes are TRBV7-3 and TRBJ1-1, with no clear D. The CDR3 extends over 13 amino acids. CDR1 and CDR2 (germline): SGHTA, FQGTGA. Trimming removed 2 bases at V and 4 bases at J, with 8 bases between. CDR3 protein: CASSLVLGTEAFF. The CDR3 coding sequence is TGTGCCAGCAGCTTAGTTCTGGGCACTGAAGCTTTCTTT. Based on the CDR3 plus reference TRBV7-3 and TRBJ1-1, the full variable domain is GAGVSQTPSNKVTEKGKYVELRCDPISGHTALYWYRQSLGQGPEFLIYFQGTGAADDSGLPNDRFFAVRPEGSVSTLKIQRTERGDSAVYLCASSLVLGTEAFFGQGTRLTVV.

The gene calls are TRBV25-1 and TRBJ1-2, with unresolved D. The germline V and J ends were trimmed by 0 bases and 6 bases, with 8 bases remaining between them. The germline V gene has CDR1 MGHDK and CDR2 SYGVNS. There are 13 residues in the CDR3. The CDR3 loop reads CASSEYEDHGYTF. CDR3 sequence (DNA): TGTGCCAGCAGTGAATATGAGGATCATGGCTACACCTTC.